This T cell receptor (beta chain) is from a study of blood T cell repertoires in COVID-19. Study context: Donors in the United States, Italy and Spain gave samples during acute or convalescent COVID-19.

This CDR3 is 15 amino acids long. Germline V CDR1 and CDR2: SGHTA, FQGNSA. V was shortened by 5 bases and J by 1 base, with 9 bases between the two germline ends. Cohort assignment relied on participant-reported clinical history. Original processing methods: Estimation of nucleated cell counts relied on the amplification of reference gene primers. Assay: immunoSEQ multiplex PCR; the TCRdb copy retains only in-frame clones and omits some. V, J and clone size were drawn from that table, and D and trimming were deduced from the DNA. Of around 100,000 clones listed, 80% to 90% are singletons. This chain connects TRBV7-2 to TRBJ2-6; D is unresolved. The source is a woman aged 50 to 65 who had recovered from COVID-19. The specimen sequenced was PBMCs or T cells enriched from blood (not recorded which). The CDR3 coding sequence is TGTGCCAGCAGCCTATATCAATCTGGGGCCAACGTCCTGACTTTC. This sequence encodes CASSLYQSGANVLTF.